This T cell receptor beta chain was identified in a study of CD8 T cells in Susac syndrome. V gave up 4 bases and J gave up 4 bases; unmatched junction bases: 8. The CDR3 is 16 amino acids. The germline CDR1 and CDR2 sequences are ENHRY and SYGVKD. Random hexamers were used to reverse transcribe the RNA input (about 0.45 to 1 ug). A single record per CDR3 protein comes from TCRdb applying MiXCR to the immunoSEQ multiplex PCR reads. Of 74,000 or so distinct CDR3 sequences in the sample, 85% to 95% were seen once. Patients with Susac syndrome met diagnostic criteria defined recently for definite or probable disease. While CD8+ and CD4+ T cells were isolated negatively, TEMRA cells were enriched by FACS.

The gene calls are TRBV10-3 and TRBJ2-1, with TRBD2 identical over 9 bases. The clonotype originates from a human donor with Susac syndrome. Sequencing input: CD4+ T cells from PBMCs. The CDR3 is CAISANPLAGYNEQFF. The CDR3 DNA reads as TGTGCCATCAGTGCCAACCCCCTAGCGGGGTACAATGAGCAGTTCTTC.